This TCR beta chain was recovered during a study of cytomegalovirus exposure and HLA in healthy donors. Points from the study as a whole: Sequencing likely generated an artifact that appeared as a cluster of highly shared sequence variants.

Primers: 60 Vbeta forward and 13 Jbeta reverse. Only in-frame clones appear in the TCRdb table, and some are missing; sequencing was by immunoSEQ multiplex PCR. The data show hundreds of thousands of clones, 80% to 90% seen once. As for this clone: No antigen is known for it.

CDR1 is SGHNT, CDR2 YENEEA, per germline. The CDR3 is 13 residues long. The sequencing input was PBMCs. The chain links TRBV11-3 to TRBJ2-5; no firm D call. With the DNA end fitting TRBJ2-7 better, the J assignment may be wrong. This sequence was found in a woman aged 18-29 years in good health and CMV-seronegative. In DNA, the CDR3 is TGTGCCAGCAGCTTAGCGTCGCTCTACGAGCAGTACTTC. Encoded protein: CASSLASLYEQYF.